Shown below are 21 T cell receptor beta chains from a single sample sequenced in a study of T cell responses to AZD1222 COVID-19 vaccine. Sequencing was performed with immunoSEQ multiplex PCR; in TCRdb, only in-frame clones are kept and a portion is missing. Of 120,000 to 150,000 clones in the sample, over 85% were seen once. The material was peripheral blood, obtained 28 days after the second AZD1222 dose. The receptors were sampled from an adult who received the AZD1222 COVID-19 vaccine.

This clone has a single count. This chain connects TRBV5-1 to TRBJ2-7; D gene ambiguous. The CDR3 covers 12 residues. V was shortened by 0 bases and J by 4 bases, with 5 bases between the two germline ends. In germline, CDR1 is SGHRS, CDR2 YFSETQ. In DNA form, the CDR3 reads TGCGCCAGCAGCTTGGGGGAATACGAGCAGTACTTC. This gives the protein CASSLGEYEQYF. The whole variable domain, remainder taken from reference TRBV5-1 and TRBJ2-7, is KAGVTQTPRYLIKTRGQQVTLSCSPISGHRSVSWYQQTPGQGLQFLFEYFSETQRNKGNFPGRFSGRQFSNSRSEMNVSTLELGDSALYLCASSLGEYEQYFGPGTRLTVT.

V gene TRBV15 combines with J gene TRBJ1-5; D is unclear. The CDR3 covers 16 residues. V dropped 0 bases and J dropped 3 bases, with 12 bases sitting between them. Per the germline V gene, CDR1 is LNHNV and CDR2 is YYDKDF (reference sequence). The CDR3 DNA is TGTGCCACCAGCAGAGAGGCATCACAGAACAATCAGCCCCAGCATTTT. This codes for CATSREASQNNQPQHF.

V and J are TRBV18 and TRBJ1-2; 7 positions agree with TRBD1. The ends lost 0 bases at V and 4 bases at J; junction bases unmatched: 5. Germline V gene sequence: CDR1 KGHSH, CDR2 LQKENI. The CDR3 runs to 15 residues. CDR3 bases: TGTGCCAGCTCACCACCCCAGGGGGTCGTCTATGGCTACACCTTC. This codes for CASSPPQGVVYGYTF.

The chain carries TRBV9 and TRBJ2-1; D possibly corresponds to TRBD2 (6 bases). The V end lost 3 bases, the J end lost 4 bases, and 14 bases lay between the germline ends. The length of the CDR3 is 15 residues. CDR1 and CDR2 (germline): SGDLS, YYNGEE. CDR3 nucleotide sequence: TGTGCCAGCAGCGCATTAGGTGGGGGGTACAATGAGCAGTTCTTC. Amino acid sequence: CASSALGGGYNEQFF. Variable domain in full (rest from reference TRBV9 and TRBJ2-1): DSGVTQTPKHLITATGQRVTLRCSPRSGDLSVYWYQQSLDQGLQFLIQYYNGEERAKGNILERFSAQQFPDLHSELNLSSLELGDSALYFCASSALGGGYNEQFFGPGTRLTVL.

The genes are TRBV5-4 and TRBJ1-3; D gene uncertain. The CDR3 length is 13 residues. Germline loops: CDR1 SGHNT, CDR2 YYREEE (reference sequence). V was cut by 4 bases and J by 3 bases, with 8 bases left in between. The CDR3 sequence: CASSPGDGNTIYF. The CDR3 DNA reads as TGTGCCAGCAGCCCCGGGGATGGAAACACCATATATTTT.

V usage is TRBV4-1 and J usage is TRBJ2-1, with D perhaps TRBD2 (6 bases). Trimming took 1 base from V and 2 from J, leaving 18 bases between them. This CDR3 comprises 18 residues. Germline values: CDR1 MGHRA, CDR2 YSYEKL. The CDR3 spells CASSQGGLVLATYNEQFF. Written as DNA, the CDR3 is TGCGCCAGCAGCCAAGGCGGCTTAGTTCTAGCGACCTACAATGAGCAGTTCTTC.

The chain recombines TRBV30 with TRBJ1-1, with 10 nucleotides matching TRBD1. This CDR3 has 14 residues. V dropped 6 bases and J dropped 4; count of bases not matched to a gene: 8. Germline CDR1 GTSNPN, CDR2 SVGIG (reference sequence). This CDR3 reads CACYRDRGFTEAFF. The CDR3 coding sequence is TGTGCCTGTTATCGGGACAGGGGTTTCACTGAAGCTTTCTTT.

The rearrangement links TRBV12-5 to TRBJ1-2; 7 nucleotides align to TRBD1. The V gene end was trimmed by 3 bases and the J gene end by 2 bases; junction bases not matched to a gene: 3. The germline V gene has CDR1 LGHNT and CDR2 FRNRAP. CDR3 length: 14 residues. CDR3 residues: CASGFQGGNYGYTF. The CDR3 region has the DNA TGTGCTAGTGGTTTCCAGGGGGGAAACTATGGCTACACCTTC.

CDR3 bases: TGTGCCAGCTCCCCAAGGACTAGCACAGATACGCAGTATTTT. As protein: CASSPRTSTDTQYF. This sequence joins TRBV11-3 and TRBJ2-3; TRBD2 might be the D (5 bases). This CDR3 has 14 residues. Looked up from germline, CDR1 is SGHNT and CDR2 is YENEEA. V was trimmed by 8 bases and J by 0 bases, leaving 12 bases between them.

The CDR3 protein is CASSQSPPEGYTF. The CDR3 DNA is TGCGCCAGCAGCCAAAGCCCCCCTGAGGGCTACACCTTC. The V and J genes are TRBV4-3 and TRBJ1-2; D remains unclear. Trimming cost V 2 bases and J 8 bases, with 12 bases left between them. Germline V lookup: CDR1 LGHNA, CDR2 YSLEER. The CDR3 spans 13 residues.

The rearrangement links TRBV7-8 to TRBJ2-3, with 11 bases aligning to TRBD2. With V trimmed by 5 bases and J by 2 bases, 3 bases remained unmatched. The V gene's germline CDR1 is SGHVS and CDR2 FQNEAQ. The CDR3 runs to 15 residues. For the CDR3, the DNA is TGTGCCAGCAGCCCTAGCGGGAGGCTCACAGATACGCAGTATTTT. Encoded protein: CASSPSGRLTDTQYF.

This clone was seen just once. The rearrangement uses TRBV4-2 and TRBJ1-2; 9 bases are a match to TRBD1. The germline V gene encodes CDR1 LGHNA and CDR2 YNFKEQ. The CDR3 spans 15 residues. V trimming: 2 bases; J trimming: 6 bases; junction bases outside the gene matches: 7. The CDR3 DNA reads TGTGCCAGCAGCCAAAAAGGGGGGACAGGGAATGGCTACACCTTC. Translated, it gives CASSQKGGTGNGYTF.

The chain carries TRBV4-3 and TRBJ2-4; a weak D match, TRBD2 (5 bases). Deletions cut 5 bases from V and 2 bases from J, with 16 bases between. The CDR3 consists of 16 residues. The germline V gene has CDR1 LGHNA and CDR2 YSLEER. The CDR3 DNA reads TGCGCCAGCAGCGAACTCCTGAGGGCCACCAAAAACATTCAGTACTTC. Residues: CASSELLRATKNIQYF.

V and J are TRBV2 and TRBJ1-4, with a weak D call TRBD1 (5 bases). The V gene lost 5 bases and the J gene lost 2 bases, with 6 bases spanning the gap. The V gene's germline CDR1 is SNHLY and CDR2 FYNNEI. There are 13 residues in the CDR3. CDR3 in amino acids: CASSRQTNEKLFF. The DNA for the CDR3 is TGTGCCAGCAGTCGACAGACTAATGAAAAACTGTTTTTT.

V usage is TRBV24-1 and J usage is TRBJ1-2; D not resolved. Germline V CDR1 and CDR2: KGHDR, SFDVKD. The CDR3 runs 13 residues. V lost 10 bases to trimming and J lost 6 bases, with 17 bases between them. CDR3 loop: CATSHRHSDGYTF. The CDR3 DNA is TGTGCCACTAGCCACCGCCACAGCGATGGCTACACCTTC.

The chain couples TRBV4-2 to TRBJ2-7, with D tentatively TRBD2 (6 bases). The CDR3 has 16 residues. Germline V gives CDR1 LGHNA, CDR2 YNFKEQ. The germline V and J ends were trimmed by 0 bases and 3 bases, with 15 bases remaining between them. The CDR3 is CASSQDRDLTSYEQYF. The CDR3 DNA reads TGTGCCAGCAGCCAAGATCGGGACTTGACGAGCTACGAGCAGTACTTC.

This clone appeared a single time. V and J are TRBV11-2 and TRBJ1-1; 10 bases line up with TRBD1. Germline CDR1 SGHAT, CDR2 FQNNGV. The CDR3 is 16 amino acids. The trim removed 7 bases at V and 3 bases at J, leaving 11 bases unmatched. In DNA, the CDR3 is TGTGCCAGCATCGGTCGTCCCGGACAGGGGGACACTGAAGCTTTCTTT. This encodes CASIGRPGQGDTEAFF.

The CDR3 bases are TGTGCCAGCAATCCCGTGGGCGGGGAGCTGTTTTTT. Protein product: CASNPVGGELFF. This chain uses TRBV11-2 with TRBJ2-2; unclear D gene. This CDR3 is 12 amino acids long. In germline, CDR1 is SGHAT, CDR2 FQNNGV. V lost 7 bases, J lost 7 bases, and 10 bases lay in between. Combining the CDR3 with reference TRBV11-2 and TRBJ2-2 gives the whole variable domain EAGVAQSPRYKIIEKRQSVAFWCNPISGHATLYWYQQILGQGPKLLIQFQNNGVVDDSQLPKDRFSAERLKGVDSTLKIQPAKLEDSAVYLCASNPVGGELFFGEGSRLTVL.

The V gene is TRBV4-1, the J gene TRBJ1-1, with a weak D call TRBD1 (6 bases). Germline-derived CDR1 and CDR2 are MGHRA and YSYEKL. This CDR3 comprises 15 residues. The V and J ends lost 0 bases and 5 bases respectively, with 13 bases between them. In DNA form, the CDR3 reads TGCGCCAGCAGCCAAGAAGTGGGGGGCTTGACTGAAGCTTTCTTT. It is translated as CASSQEVGGLTEAFF.

The V and J genes are TRBV29-1 and TRBJ1-1; D gene ambiguous. V was shortened by 3 bases and J by 2 bases, with 10 bases between the two germline ends. This CDR3 region has 13 residues. The germline V gene has CDR1 SQVTM and CDR2 ANQGSEA. CDR3 in DNA: TGCAGCGTTGATTCCAGCCTCAACACTGAAGCTTTCTTT. Encoded protein: CSVDSSLNTEAFF.

The rearrangement links TRBV3-1 (or the pseudogene TRBV3-2) to TRBJ2-6, with TRBD1 identical over 8 bases. V was clipped by 4 bases and J by 3 bases; unmatched bases: 5. CDR1 is LGHDT, CDR2 YNNKEL, per germline (reference sequence). This CDR3 comprises 16 residues. The CDR3 here is CASSPRTGLGANVLTF. The CDR3 DNA reads TGTGCCAGCAGCCCCCGGACAGGGCTTGGGGCCAACGTCCTGACTTTC.